These 9 T cell receptor beta chains share one sample of origin, sequenced in a study of blood T cell repertoires in COVID-19 (dated by TCRdb to about 2020). Library preparation employed the immunoSEQ multiplex PCR assay. What TCRdb holds here is the immuneACCESS table cut down to in-frame rearrangements. Part of the clones is not present; checked against another copy, under half of the missing clones reflect an unresolved V gene, and the others are unexplained. The sample table lists about 300,000 clones, around nine tenths of them with a count of one. Clones ranked in the top ten supply approximately 5.3% of the sample. Source material: PBMCs or T cells enriched from blood (not recorded which). The receptors come from a young woman who had recovered from COVID-19.

This chain joins TRBV4-2 and TRBJ1-2, with 9 positions matching TRBD1. This CDR3 is 16 amino acids long. Germline CDR1 reads LGHNA; CDR2 reads YNFKEQ. The ends lost 4 bases at V and 1 base at J; junction bases unmatched: 7. The DNA of the CDR3 is TGTGCCAGCAGCCCCCATACAGGGGGCATTAACTATGGCTACACCTTC. Translation: CASSPHTGGINYGYTF.

This chain uses TRBV24-1 with TRBJ2-5; D perhaps matches TRBD1 (6 bases). V dropped 6 bases and J dropped 3 bases, with 16 bases sitting between them. CDR1 and CDR2 from the germline V gene are KGHDR and SFDVKD. The CDR3 contains 15 residues. In DNA, the CDR3 is TGTGCCACCAGTCCTGGGGGCGAGCCCGAAGAGACCCAGTACTTC. It is translated as CATSPGGEPEETQYF.

J is TRBJ1-1 and V is TRBV6-2 or TRBV6-3; D uncertain. This CDR3 region has 13 residues. V was shortened by 6 bases and J by 5 bases, with 13 bases between the two germline ends. Germline values: CDR1 MNHEY, CDR2 SVGEGT. The CDR3 nucleotides read TGTGCCAGCAGCGACCGACTAGGGACTGAAGCTTTCTTT. It yields the protein CASSDRLGTEAFF.

This clone was seen a single time. J is TRBJ1-5 and V is TRBV5-6; 7 positions match TRBD1. Germline assignment: CDR1 SGHDT and CDR2 YYEEEE. After removal of 2 bases from V and 7 bases from J, the junction contained 6 bases not matched to a gene. This CDR3 is 14 amino acids long. CDR3 DNA sequence: TGTGCCAGCAGCTTAAACAGGGGTGGGCAGCCCCAGCATTTT. It is translated as CASSLNRGGQPQHF.

The V and J genes are TRBV30 and TRBJ1-4; 9 bases align to TRBD1. This CDR3 is built from 15 residues. Unmatched junction bases numbered 5, after V lost 5 bases and J lost 1 base. Germline V gene sequence: CDR1 GTSNPN, CDR2 SVGIG (reference sequence). CDR3 sequence: CAWDRGTGTNEKLFF. As DNA, the CDR3 is TGTGCCTGGGACAGGGGGACGGGAACTAATGAAAAACTGTTTTTT.

The J gene is TRBJ2-5, the V gene TRBV5-1; D is unclear. Between the trimmed V and J ends, which lost 4 bases and 1 base, there was a span of 11 bases. The CDR3 has 14 amino acids. In germline, CDR1 is SGHRS, CDR2 YFSETQ. CDR3 in DNA: TGCGCCAGCAGCCCCCCTTCCGTCCAAGAGACCCAGTACTTC. Protein product: CASSPPSVQETQYF. Full variable domain (outside the CDR3, taken from reference TRBV5-1 and TRBJ2-5): KAGVTQTPRYLIKTRGQQVTLSCSPISGHRSVSWYQQTPGQGLQFLFEYFSETQRNKGNFPGRFSGRQFSNSRSEMNVSTLELGDSALYLCASSPPSVQETQYFGPGTRLLVL.

The V call is TRBV19, the J call TRBJ2-3, with D possibly being TRBD2 (6 bases). V lost 5 bases and J 0 bases, leaving 9 bases between the germline ends. Germline V gene data show CDR1 as LNHDA and CDR2 as SQIVND (reference sequence). The CDR3 spans 14 residues. As DNA, the CDR3 is TGTGCCAGTAGTTGGGCGGGAAGCACAGATACGCAGTATTTT. Amino acid sequence: CASSWAGSTDTQYF.

V gene TRBV5-4 combines with J gene TRBJ1-1; D is ambiguous. The CDR3 loop spans 14 amino acids. V was clipped by 3 bases and J by 0 bases, with 9 bases between them. Germline loops: CDR1 SGHNT, CDR2 YYREEE (reference sequence). The chain's CDR3 is CASSYWSMNTEAFF. DNA of the CDR3: TGTGCCAGCAGCTATTGGAGCATGAACACTGAAGCTTTCTTT.

The CDR3 DNA reads as TGTGCCAGCAGCTTGGGGCTCAGGGGCCAACGAGACTATGGCTACACCTTC. Translation: CASSLGLRGQRDYGYTF. The chain is built from TRBV5-4 and TRBJ1-2; TRBD1 is a possible D gene (6 bases). Germline V lookup: CDR1 SGHNT, CDR2 YYREEE (reference sequence). Trimming cost V 0 bases and J 3 bases, with 18 bases left between them. The CDR3 extends over 17 amino acids. Full variable domain (rest looked up from reference TRBV5-4 and TRBJ1-2): ETGVTQSPTHLIKTRGQQVTLRCSSQSGHNTVSWYQQALGQGPQFIFQYYREEENGRGNFPPRFSGLQFPNYSSELNVNALELDDSALYLCASSLGLRGQRDYGYTFGSGTRLTVV.